This TCR beta chain was observed in a study of shared clonotypes between healthy human individuals. The data were produced by immunoSEQ multiplex PCR, yet TCRdb's version contains in-frame clones alone and is incomplete. The sample has roughly 1,500,000 clones; 95% to 99% are singletons. The CDR3 sequence is 14 residues long. Germline CDR1 is SNHLY and CDR2 is FYNNEI. The V and J ends lost 6 bases and 4 bases, in that order; junction bases with no gene match: 5. The receptor was isolated from a man younger than 40 in good health. What was sequenced was naive CD4+ T cells sorted from blood. Documented subset: CD45RA+ positively selected. V and J are TRBV2 and TRBJ2-2; 7 bases are a match to TRBD1. The CDR3 bases are TGTGCCAGCAGCAGGGGGTATACCACCGGGGAGCTGTTTTTT. Translated, it gives CASSRGYTTGELFF.